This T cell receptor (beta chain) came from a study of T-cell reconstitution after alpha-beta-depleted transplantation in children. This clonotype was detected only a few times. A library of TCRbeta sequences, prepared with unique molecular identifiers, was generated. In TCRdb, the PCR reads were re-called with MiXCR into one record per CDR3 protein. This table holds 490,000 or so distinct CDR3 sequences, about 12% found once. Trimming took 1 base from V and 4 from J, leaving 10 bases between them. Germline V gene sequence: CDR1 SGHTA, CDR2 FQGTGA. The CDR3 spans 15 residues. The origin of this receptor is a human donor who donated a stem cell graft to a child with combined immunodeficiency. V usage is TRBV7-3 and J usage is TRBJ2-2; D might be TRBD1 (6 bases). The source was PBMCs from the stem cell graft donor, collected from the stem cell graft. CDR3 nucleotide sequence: TGTGCCAGCAGCTTAAGGGACACACTCACCGGGGAGCTGTTTTTT. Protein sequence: CASSLRDTLTGELFF.